This T cell receptor beta chain was obtained from a study of T cell responses to AZD1222 COVID-19 vaccine. Study outcomes and limitations: Donors in the cohort were predominantly white British and more often female, and clonal diversity was possibly underestimated.

To note about this clone: Its antigen is unknown.

Here immunoSEQ multiplex PCR was the method, and the copy in TCRdb shows in-frame clones only, minus some. The sample has tens of thousands of clones; approximately 90% are singletons. Losses at the gene ends were 2 bases for V and 2 bases for J; bases not matched to a gene: 9. The CDR3 is 17 residues long. CDR1 and CDR2 from the germline V gene are SGHRS and YFSETQ. The V and J genes are TRBV5-1 and TRBJ2-5; 10 nucleotides align to TRBD2. This receptor was obtained from an adult who received the AZD1222 COVID-19 vaccine. This specimen was peripheral blood, taken 28 days after the second AZD1222 dose. The CDR3 DNA reads as TGCGCCAGCAGCTTTGGACTAGCGGTCTCAGCACAAGAGACCCAGTACTTC. Encoded protein: CASSFGLAVSAQETQYF.